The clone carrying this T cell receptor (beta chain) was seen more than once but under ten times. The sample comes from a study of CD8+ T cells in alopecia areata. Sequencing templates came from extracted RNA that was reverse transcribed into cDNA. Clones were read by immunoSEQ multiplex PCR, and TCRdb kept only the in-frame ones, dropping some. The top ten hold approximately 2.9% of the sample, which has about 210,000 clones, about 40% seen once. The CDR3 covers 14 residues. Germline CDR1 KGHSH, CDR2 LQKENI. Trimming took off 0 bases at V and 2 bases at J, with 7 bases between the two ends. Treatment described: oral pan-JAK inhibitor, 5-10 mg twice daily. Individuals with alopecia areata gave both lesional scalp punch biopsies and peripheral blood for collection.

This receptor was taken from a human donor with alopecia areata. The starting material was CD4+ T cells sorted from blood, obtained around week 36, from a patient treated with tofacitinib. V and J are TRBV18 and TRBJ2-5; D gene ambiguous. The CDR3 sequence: CASSPPNRQETQYF. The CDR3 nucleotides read TGTGCCAGCTCACCACCGAATAGGCAAGAGACCCAGTACTTC. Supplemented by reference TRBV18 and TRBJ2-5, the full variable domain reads NAGVMQNPRHLVRRRGQEARLRCSPMKGHSHVYWYRQLPEEGLKFMVYLQKENIIDESGMPKERFSAEFPKEGPSILRIQQVVRGDSAAYFCASSPPNRQETQYFGPGTRLLVL.